The clone carrying this T cell receptor (beta chain) was found a few times. What it recognizes is unknown. This record comes from a study of Ad26.COV2.S vaccination and SARS-CoV-2 variants. Study summary: It was the COV1001 Ad26.COV2.S trial arm that included the donor. Intramuscularly, Ad26.COV2.S was given either once or twice, 56 days apart.

The CDR3 is made up of 16 amino acids. Germline CDR1 and CDR2: MDHEN and SYDVKM. The ends lost 6 bases at V and 3 bases at J; junction bases unmatched: 7. Stated treatment: approximately 18 received Ad26.COV2.S at low or high dose, single or two shots; roughly 5 received placebo; per-sample allocation not given. It was on day 63 after the first vaccine or placebo injection that samples were taken. This person who donated was an adult of 18-55 years in Boston. The assay was immunoSEQ multiplex PCR, and TCRdb's table has in-frame clones only and misses some. The sample contains approximately 300,000 clones, 85% of which appear only once. Study-wide results and limits: The study found higher spike-specific TCR breadth in vaccine than placebo recipients.

This sequence was found in a person between 18 and 65 years old who received the Ad26.COV2.S COVID-19 vaccine or a placebo. Specimen: peripheral blood, collected in a trial of Ad26.COV2.S vaccine versus placebo. The rearrangement uses TRBV28 and TRBJ2-1, with 11 positions matching TRBD2. CDR3 amino acids: CASSPGGTSGYNEQFF. In DNA form, the CDR3 reads TGTGCCAGCAGCCCTGGCGGGACTAGCGGCTACAATGAGCAGTTCTTC.